This entry concerns a single T cell receptor (beta chain). As yet, its antigen is unknown. Researchers used genomic DNA as the template to profile TCR beta VDJ and CDR3. TCRdb redid the calling of the reads with MiXCR, one entry per CDR3 protein. The sample yields about 180,000 distinct CDR3 sequences, 40% to 55% seen once. This sample was taken from a study of CD8+CD57+ T cells in acquired aplastic anemia. The overall study: Sorted CD4+ plus CD8+ cells gave DNA averaging 3.2 ug. General study results and limits: Comparison of patients with controls identified around 31 shared CD8+ CDR3 sequences.

Sequencing was done on patients that had shown CD8+CD57+ cell expansion by flow cytometry. Acquired aplastic anemia of severe grade affected all patients. Untreated patients provided the blood samples, with no therapy given before sampling. The V and J ends lost 4 bases and 3 bases, in that order; junction bases with no gene match: 9. CDR3 length: 17 amino acids. Germline V gene data show CDR1 as MGHRA and CDR2 as YSYEKL. This TCR derives from a human donor with aplastic anemia. The gene calls are TRBV4-1 and TRBJ2-3; TRBD2 aligns across 11 bases. The sequencing input was sorted CD4+, CD8+, or CD8+CD57+ T cells (not recorded which) from PBMCs. This CDR3 reads CASSPEGLAVVTDTQYF. DNA of the CDR3: TGCGCCAGCAGCCCGGAGGGACTAGCGGTGGTGACAGATACGCAGTATTTT.